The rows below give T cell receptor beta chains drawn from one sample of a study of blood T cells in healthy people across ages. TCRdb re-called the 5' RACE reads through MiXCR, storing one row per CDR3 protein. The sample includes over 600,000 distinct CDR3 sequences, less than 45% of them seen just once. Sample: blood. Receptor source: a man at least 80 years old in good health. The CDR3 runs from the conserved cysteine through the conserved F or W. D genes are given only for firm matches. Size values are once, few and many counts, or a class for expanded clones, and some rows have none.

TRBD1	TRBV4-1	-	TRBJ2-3	CASGRDRTGTNTDTQYF	TGCGCCAGCGGCCGAGACAGGACAGGGACAAACACAGATACGCAGTATTTT
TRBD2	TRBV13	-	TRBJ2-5	CASSYGTSGGAGETQYF	TGTGCCAGCAGCTACGGGACTAGCGGGGGGGCAGGAGAGACCCAGTACTTC
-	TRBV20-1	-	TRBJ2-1	CSAPSSGYNEQFF	TGCAGTGCTCCATCCTCCGGGTACAATGAGCAGTTCTTC
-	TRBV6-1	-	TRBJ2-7	CASSEAIRPNEQYF	TGTGCCAGCAGTGAAGCGATTAGACCTAACGAGCAGTACTTC
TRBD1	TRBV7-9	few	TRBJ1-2	CASSERTGSIYGYTF	TGTGCCAGCAGCGAGCGGACAGGGAGCATATATGGCTACACCTTC
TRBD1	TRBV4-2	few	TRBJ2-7	CASSQRDRDSYEQYF	TGTGCCAGCAGCCAAAGAGACAGGGATTCCTACGAGCAGTACTTC
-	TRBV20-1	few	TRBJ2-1	CSARSDSGTGNEQFF	TGCAGTGCTAGATCGGATAGCGGGACAGGTAATGAGCAGTTCTTC
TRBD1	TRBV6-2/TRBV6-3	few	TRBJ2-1	CASSPDRGKVGEQFF	TGTGCCAGCTCACCGGACAGGGGAAAGGTTGGTGAGCAGTTCTTC
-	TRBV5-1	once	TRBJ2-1	CATGTDGNEQFF	TGCGCCACCGGGACTGATGGGAATGAGCAGTTCTTC
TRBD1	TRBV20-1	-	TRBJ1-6	CSAYIRDRHNSPLHF	TGCAGTGCTTATATCAGGGACAGGCATAATTCACCCCTCCACTTT
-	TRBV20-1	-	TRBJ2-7	CSATEIAASRGQYF	TGCAGTGCTACCGAGATCGCGGCTAGCCGCGGGCAGTACTTC
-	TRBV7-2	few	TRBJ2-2	CASSLRLVSTGELFF	TGTGCCAGCAGCTTAAGGCTAGTTAGCACCGGGGAGCTGTTTTTT
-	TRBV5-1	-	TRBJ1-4	CASSEDGATNEKLFF	TGCGCCAGCAGTGAAGACGGCGCAACTAATGAAAAACTGTTTTTT
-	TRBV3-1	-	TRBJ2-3	CASSQDRANTQYF	TGTGCCAGCAGCCAAGACAGGGCAAATACGCAGTATTTT
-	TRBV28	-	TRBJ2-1	CASSWTLRNEQFF	TGTGCCAGCAGTTGGACCCTGCGGAATGAGCAGTTCTTC
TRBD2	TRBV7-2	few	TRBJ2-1	CASSYPGLAGSYNEQFF	TGTGCCAGCAGCTATCCGGGACTAGCGGGCTCCTACAATGAGCAGTTCTTC
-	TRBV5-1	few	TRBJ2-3	CASSLGIGGGDTQYF	TGCGCCAGCAGCTTGGGCATTGGGGGCGGAGATACGCAGTATTTT
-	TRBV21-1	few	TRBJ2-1	CASRKPRDRRVEQFF	TGTGCCAGCCGTAAACCCCGGGACCGTCGGGTTGAGCAGTTCTTC
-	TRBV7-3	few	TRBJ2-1	CASSERGNEQFF	TGTGCCAGCAGCGAGCGTGGCAATGAGCAGTTCTTC
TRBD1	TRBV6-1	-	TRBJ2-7	CASSQLPGQGVFYEQYF	TGTGCCAGCAGCCAGTTACCGGGACAGGGGGTTTTCTACGAGCAGTACTTC
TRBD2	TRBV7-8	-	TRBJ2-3	CASSLATSSADTQYF	TGTGCCAGCAGCTTAGCGACTAGCTCCGCAGATACGCAGTATTTT
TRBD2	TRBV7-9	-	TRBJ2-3	CTSSHEAGTTDTQYF	TGTACCAGCAGCCACGAAGCGGGGACCACAGATACGCAGTATTTT
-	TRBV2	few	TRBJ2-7	CASSPYASGDYEQYF	TGTGCCAGCAGTCCTTATGCCTCGGGGGACTACGAGCAGTACTTC
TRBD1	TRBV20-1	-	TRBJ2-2	CSARELGTASTGELFF	TGCAGTGCTAGGGAGCTTGGGACAGCAAGCACCGGGGAGCTGTTTTTT
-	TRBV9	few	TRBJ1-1	CASSGRTAEAFF	TGTGCCAGCAGCGGACGGACAGCTGAAGCTTTCTTT
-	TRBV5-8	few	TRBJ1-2	CASSVGPNYGYTF	TGTGCCAGCAGCGTGGGTCCCAACTATGGCTACACCTTC
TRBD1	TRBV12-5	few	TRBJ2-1	CASGLGQGKEFF	TGTGCTAGTGGTTTGGGACAGGGGAAGGAGTTCTTC
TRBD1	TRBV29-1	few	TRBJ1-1	CSGTNRGSTEAFF	TGCAGCGGCACAAACAGGGGAAGCACTGAAGCTTTCTTT
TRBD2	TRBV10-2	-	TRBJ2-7	CASSVGGSRNEQYF	TGCGCCAGCAGTGTAGGCGGGAGTAGGAACGAGCAGTACTTC
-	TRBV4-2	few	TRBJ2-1	CASSQDGQGRDEQFF	TGTGCCAGCAGCCAAGATGGTCAGGGACGAGATGAGCAGTTCTTC
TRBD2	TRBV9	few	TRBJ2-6	CASSPRGGGANYGANVLTF	TGTGCCAGCAGCCCTCGCGGGGGGGGCGCAAATTACGGGGCCAACGTCCTGACTTTC
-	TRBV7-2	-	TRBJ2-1	CASSVGTGNGQFF	TGTGCCAGCAGCGTCGGGACTGGCAATGGGCAGTTCTTC
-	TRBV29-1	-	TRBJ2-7	CSGRLSYEQYF	TGCAGCGGCCGTCTGTCCTACGAGCAGTACTTC
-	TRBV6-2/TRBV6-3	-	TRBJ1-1	CASSYETVNTEAFF	TGTGCCAGCAGTTACGAGACGGTGAACACTGAAGCTTTCTTT
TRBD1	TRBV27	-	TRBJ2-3	CASSWDRATDTQYF	TGTGCCAGCAGTTGGGACAGGGCCACAGATACGCAGTATTTT
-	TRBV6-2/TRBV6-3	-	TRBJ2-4	CASSRENIQYF	TGTGCCAGCAGCCGCGAAAACATTCAGTACTTC
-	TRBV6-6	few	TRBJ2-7	CASTRSGHSYEQYF	TGTGCCAGCACCCGTTCGGGACACTCCTACGAGCAGTACTTC
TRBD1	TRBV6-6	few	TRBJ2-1	CASTEGQDTNEQFF	TGTGCCAGCACCGAGGGACAGGATACAAATGAGCAGTTCTTC
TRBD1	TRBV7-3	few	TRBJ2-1	CASSLDRGYTNEQFF	TGTGCCAGCAGCTTGGACAGGGGATATACGAATGAGCAGTTCTTC
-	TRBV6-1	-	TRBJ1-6	CASITLRSRNSPLHF	TGTGCCAGCATAACCCTCAGAAGTCGGAATTCACCCCTCCACTTT
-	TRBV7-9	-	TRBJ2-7	CASSPVEPQEIQYF	TGTGCCAGCAGCCCAGTAGAACCTCAAGAGATCCAGTACTTC